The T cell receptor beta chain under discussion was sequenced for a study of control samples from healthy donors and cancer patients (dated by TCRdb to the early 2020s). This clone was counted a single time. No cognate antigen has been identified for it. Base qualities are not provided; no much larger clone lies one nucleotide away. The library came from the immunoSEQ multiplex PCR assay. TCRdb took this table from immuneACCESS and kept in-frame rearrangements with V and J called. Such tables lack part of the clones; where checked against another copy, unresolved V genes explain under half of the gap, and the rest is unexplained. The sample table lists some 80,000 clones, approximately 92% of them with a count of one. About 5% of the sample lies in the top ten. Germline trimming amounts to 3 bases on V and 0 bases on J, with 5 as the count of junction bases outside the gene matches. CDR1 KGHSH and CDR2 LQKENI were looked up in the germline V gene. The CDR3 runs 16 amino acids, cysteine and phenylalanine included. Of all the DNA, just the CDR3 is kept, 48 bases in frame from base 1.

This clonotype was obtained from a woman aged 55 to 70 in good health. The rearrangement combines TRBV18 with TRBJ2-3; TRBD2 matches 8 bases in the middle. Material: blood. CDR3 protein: CASSPLPSGSTDTQYF. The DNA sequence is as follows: TGTGCCAGCTCACCCTTACCTAGCGGGAGCACAGATACGCAGTATTTT.